The 24 T cell receptor beta chains listed next were all sequenced from one sample in a study of T cell repertoires in cytomegalovirus infection. TCRdb re-derived calls from the reads in MiXCR, one entry per CDR3 protein. The sample shows approximately 300,000 distinct CDR3 sequences, approximately 25% of them seen only once. These receptors are not linked to any known antigen. Source: cultured PBMCs, taken from culture after CMV antigen stimulation. Every receptor here comes from a human donor in good health (CMV status not recorded). Some clones in this sample may be carry-over from other donors' samples.

The chain employs TRBV9 and TRBJ2-1, with 8 positions matching TRBD2. This CDR3 region has 16 residues. Losses at the gene ends were 4 bases for V and 4 bases for J; bases not matched to a gene: 10. Germline V gene lookup returns CDR1 SGDLS and CDR2 YYNGEE. CDR3 DNA sequence: TGTGCCAGCAGCTCAGGGGTAAGCGGGAGATACAATGAGCAGTTCTTC. Translated, it gives CASSSGVSGRYNEQFF.

Only a few counts were recorded for this clonotype. The genes are TRBV5-1 and TRBJ2-1; unclear D gene. CDR1 is SGHRS and CDR2 is YFSETQ in the germline V gene. V lost 4 bases and J 1 base, leaving 12 bases between the germline ends. The CDR3 runs to 15 residues. The CDR3 region is CASSPAGDSYNEQFF. The DNA of the CDR3 is TGCGCCAGCAGCCCTGCTGGAGATTCCTACAATGAGCAGTTCTTC.

This clonotype was picked up many times. CDR3 sequence (DNA): TGTGCCAGCAGCTTACTACCGTTAATAGGACAGGGGAGAGGTGAGCAGTTCTTC. It codes for CASSLLPLIGQGRGEQFF. The chain couples TRBV7-6 to TRBJ2-1, with 9 bases aligning to TRBD1. V shed 2 bases and J 9 bases; nucleotides not matched to a gene: 17. The CDR3 sequence is 18 residues long. Germline CDR1 reads SGHVS; CDR2 reads FNYEAQ.

The genes are TRBV27 and TRBJ1-1; D gene uncertain. The V end was cut by 4 bases, the J end by 0 bases, with 12 bases between. This CDR3 spans 15 amino acids. Germline lookup yields CDR1 MNHEY and CDR2 SMNVEV (reference sequence). Here the CDR3 DNA reads TGTGCCAGCAGTTCCCAGCTGGTCATGAACACTGAAGCTTTCTTT. Its protein is CASSSQLVMNTEAFF.

The chain uses TRBV7-8 and TRBJ1-1; perhaps TRBD1 as D (5 bases). The CDR3 has 16 amino acids. Trimming removed 5 bases at V and 2 bases at J, with 18 bases between. Germline-derived CDR1 and CDR2 are SGHVS and FQNEAQ. DNA for the CDR3: TGTGCCAGCAGCCGTAGGATGCAGGGATCCAACACTGAAGCTTTCTTT. It yields the protein CASSRRMQGSNTEAFF.

This chain uses TRBV28 with TRBJ2-5; 10 positions agree with TRBD1. V lost 3 bases, J lost 5 bases, and 6 bases stayed unmatched. CDR3 size: 15 residues. CDR1 is MDHEN, CDR2 SYDVKM, per germline. CDR3 residues: CASSFSGQGWETQYF. CDR3 DNA: TGTGCCAGCAGTTTTTCGGGACAGGGGTGGGAGACCCAGTACTTC.

This chain joins TRBV28 and TRBJ2-1, with D unclear. The V gene lost 3 bases and the J gene lost 8 bases, with 5 bases spanning the gap. Germline values: CDR1 MDHEN, CDR2 SYDVKM. This CDR3 is 11 amino acids long. The CDR3 DNA sequence: TGTGCCAGCAGTTTTTCACATGAGCAGTTCTTC. As protein: CASSFSHEQFF.

The rearrangement uses TRBV5-5 and TRBJ2-7; D is undetermined. CDR3 length equals 13 residues. CDR1 and CDR2 (germline): SGHKS, YYEKEE (reference sequence). Trimming removed 4 bases from V and 5 bases from J, with 13 bases in between. The CDR3 is CASSHSTPHEQYF. The CDR3 DNA reads TGTGCCAGCAGCCATTCGACCCCCCACGAGCAGTACTTC.

This clonotype was detected a few times. The chain employs TRBV4-3 and TRBJ2-3, with TRBD2 matching 14 bases. With V trimmed by 4 bases and J by 6 bases, 3 bases remained unmatched. The CDR3 length is 15 residues. Germline CDR1 LGHNA, CDR2 YSLEER. CDR3 residues: CASSRRTSGRDTQYF. The DNA for the CDR3 is TGCGCCAGCAGCCGAAGGACTAGCGGGAGGGATACGCAGTATTTT.

This clonotype was counted ten times or more. The rearrangement uses TRBV6-1 and TRBJ1-6; D is unresolved. Per germline, CDR1 MNHNS and CDR2 SASEGT. The CDR3 sequence is 12 residues long. The V end was cut by 4 bases, the J end by 7 bases, with 5 bases between. CDR3 sequence reads: CASSVGNSPLHF. In DNA form, the CDR3 reads TGTGCCAGCAGTGTGGGAAATTCACCCCTCCACTTT.

Notes on this clonotype: The junction shows a germline mismatch at one end, possibly a read error. The V gene is TRBV15, the J gene TRBJ1-1; 7 bases line up with TRBD1. Germline V lookup: CDR1 LNHNV, CDR2 YYDKDF (reference sequence). CDR3 size: 15 residues. CDR3 loop: CATSRDRKGGTETFF. CDR3 DNA: TGTGCCACCAGCAGAGATCGGAAAGGGGGCACTGAAACTTTCTTT.

This clonotype was observed a few times. V usage is TRBV27 and J usage is TRBJ2-1; 10 bases line up with TRBD2. There are 14 residues in the CDR3. Germline-derived CDR1 and CDR2 are MNHEY and SMNVEV (reference sequence). J gave up 10 bases and V 7 bases, and 10 bases lay outside the gene matches. The CDR3 loop is CASTALAGVREQFF. In DNA form, the CDR3 reads TGTGCCAGCACGGCCCTAGCGGGAGTTCGGGAGCAGTTCTTC.

V gene TRBV7-8 combines with J gene TRBJ2-3; D remains unclear. Per germline, CDR1 SGHVS and CDR2 FQNEAQ. V lost 6 bases to trimming and J lost 0 bases, with 13 bases between them. The CDR3 sequence is 15 residues long. The CDR3 sequence is CASSPNLGSTDTQYF. As DNA, the CDR3 is TGTGCCAGCAGTCCTAACTTGGGAAGCACAGATACGCAGTATTTT.

V and J are TRBV29-1 and TRBJ2-3; 10 nucleotides match TRBD2. The CDR3 spans 14 residues. The V and J ends lost 2 bases and 5 bases, in that order; junction bases with no gene match: 4. The V gene's germline CDR1 is SQVTM and CDR2 ANQGSEA. This CDR3 is CSVERRLAGDTQYF. The CDR3 coding sequence is TGCAGCGTTGAAAGGAGACTAGCGGGAGATACGCAGTATTTT.

The chain recombines TRBV30 with TRBJ2-3; 9 bases map to TRBD2. This CDR3 spans 14 amino acids. The junction had 6 bases not matched to a gene; V was cut back by 4 bases and J by 4 bases. Germline values: CDR1 GTSNPN, CDR2 SVGIG (reference sequence). The CDR3: CAWKAGGIPDTQYF. The CDR3 coding sequence is TGTGCCTGGAAGGCGGGAGGGATCCCAGATACGCAGTATTTT.

The J gene is TRBJ2-7, the V gene TRBV20-1; D is uncertain. Per the germline V gene, CDR1 is DFQATT and CDR2 is SNEGSKA (reference sequence). With 5 bases removed from V and 3 bases from J, the gap between germline ends came to 17 bases. CDR3 length equals 14 residues. The CDR3 reads CSARPIGLYYEQYF. DNA for the CDR3: TGCAGTGCTCGACCGATCGGCTTATACTACGAGCAGTACTTC.

V gene TRBV5-5 combines with J gene TRBJ2-5; D unresolved. The CDR3 has 13 residues. Between the trimmed V and J ends, which lost 2 bases and 3 bases, there was a span of 8 bases. The germline V gene has CDR1 SGHKS and CDR2 YYEKEE (reference sequence). The CDR3 spells CASSFGLKETQYF. CDR3 coding DNA: TGTGCCAGCAGCTTCGGGCTAAAAGAGACCCAGTACTTC. The complete variable domain, with remaining parts taken from reference TRBV5-5 and TRBJ2-5, reads DAGVTQSPTHLIKTRGQQVTLRCSPISGHKSVSWYQQVLGQGPQFIFQYYEKEERGRGNFPDRFSARQFPNYSSELNVNALLLGDSALYLCASSFGLKETQYFGPGTRLLVL.

The chain has TRBV9 and TRBJ2-3; perhaps TRBD2 as D (6 bases). Germline V gene data show CDR1 as SGDLS and CDR2 as YYNGEE. CDR3 size: 15 residues. Trimming pared 0 bases from V and 0 bases from J, leaving 8 bases between. The CDR3 DNA reads TGTGCCAGCAGCGTAGGGGACTTTAGCACAGATACGCAGTATTTT. As protein: CASSVGDFSTDTQYF.

J is TRBJ2-2 and V is TRBV7-2; TRBD1 is a possible D gene (6 bases). Germline V gene lookup returns CDR1 SGHTA and CDR2 FQGNSA. This CDR3 spans 16 amino acids. With 5 bases removed from V and 1 base from J, the gap between germline ends came to 14 bases. CDR3 sequence: CASSRFATGNTGELFF. In nucleotides, the CDR3 is TGTGCCAGCAGCCGATTCGCGACAGGGAACACCGGGGAGCTGTTTTTT.

This clonotype has at least ten counts. This chain joins TRBV7-2 and TRBJ1-6; D perhaps matches TRBD1 (6 bases). The V end was cut by 4 bases, the J end by 7 bases, with 11 bases between. The V gene's germline CDR1 is SGHTA and CDR2 FQGNSA. The CDR3 is made up of 14 amino acids. The CDR3 here is CASSSQGRNSPLHF. CDR3 sequence (DNA): TGTGCCAGCAGCTCGCAGGGGCGGAATTCACCCCTCCACTTT.

This clonotype was seen repeatedly, ten times or more. This chain joins TRBV7-2 and TRBJ2-7; 8 bases map to TRBD1. The V segment lost 3 bases and the J segment 3 bases; nucleotides outside the gene matches: 1. The CDR3 runs 13 residues. The germline gives CDR1 SGHTA, CDR2 FQGNSA. CDR3 DNA: TGTGCCAGCAGCTTGGGGACAGGCTACGAGCAGTACTTC. Amino acid sequence: CASSLGTGYEQYF. Full variable domain (missing parts from reference TRBV7-2 and TRBJ2-7): GAGVSQSPSNKVTEKGKDVELRCDPISGHTALYWYRQSLGQGLEFLIYFQGNSAPDKSGLPSDRFSAERTGGSVSTLTIQRTQQEDSAVYLCASSLGTGYEQYFGPGTRLTVT.

This clonotype appeared many times. V gene TRBV7-2 combines with J gene TRBJ2-1, with a tentative D call TRBD2 (6 bases). Germline lookup yields CDR1 SGHTA and CDR2 FQGNSA. The CDR3 is 15 amino acids. V was shortened by 5 bases and J by 0 bases, with 11 bases between the two germline ends. Written as DNA, the CDR3 is TGTGCCAGCAGCACGGAGGGCCGCTCCTACAATGAGCAGTTCTTC. Residues: CASSTEGRSYNEQFF. The entire variable domain, with the rest obtained from reference TRBV7-2 and TRBJ2-1, is as follows: GAGVSQSPSNKVTEKGKDVELRCDPISGHTALYWYRQSLGQGLEFLIYFQGNSAPDKSGLPSDRFSAERTGGSVSTLTIQRTQQEDSAVYLCASSTEGRSYNEQFFGPGTRLTVL.

This chain connects TRBV14 to TRBJ1-1; 9 bases are a match to TRBD1. CDR1 is SGHDN, CDR2 FVKESK, per germline. The CDR3 sequence is 13 residues long. V was pared by 8 bases and J by 1 base, with 2 bases of the junction left unmatched. Written as DNA, the CDR3 is TGTGCCAGCGGGACAGGGCCGAACACTGAAGCTTTCTTT. Translating it yields CASGTGPNTEAFF.

This clonotype was seen at least ten times. This chain joins TRBV6-1 and TRBJ1-2; TRBD1 agrees at 7 bases. CDR1 and CDR2 (germline): MNHNS, SASEGT. The J segment lost 8 bases and the V segment lost 5 bases, leaving 14 bases of the junction unmatched. CDR3 size: 15 residues. DNA for the CDR3: TGTGCCAGCAGTATATCCGGGACAGAGTATGGAGGCTACACCTTC. This codes for CASSISGTEYGGYTF.